A single sample gave rise to the 27 T cell receptor beta chains below, sequenced in a study of cytomegalovirus exposure and HLA in healthy donors. The PCR contained 60 Vbeta and 13 Jbeta primers. TCRdb keeps only in-frame clones here, not all; method: immunoSEQ multiplex PCR. The sample includes 150,000 to 200,000 clones, 82% of them seen just once. Sequences were obtained from PBMCs. The receptors derive from a girl aged 5-17 years in good health and CMV-seropositive.

This clone was seen a handful of times. The chain links TRBV5-1 to TRBJ1-2; 11 nucleotides align to TRBD1. Germline CDR1 reads SGHRS; CDR2 reads YFSETQ. The V segment lost 0 bases and the J segment 6 bases; nucleotides outside the gene matches: 7. The CDR3 contains 16 residues. The CDR3 reads CASSLEDWTGGDGYTF. The CDR3 bases are TGCGCCAGCAGCTTGGAGGATTGGACAGGGGGCGATGGCTACACCTTC.

The chain recombines TRBV11-2 with TRBJ2-1; the match to TRBD2 covers 14 bases. This CDR3 is 15 amino acids long. The germline gives CDR1 SGHAT, CDR2 FQNNGV. V trimming: 3 bases; J trimming: 8 bases; junction bases outside the gene matches: 3. CDR3 DNA sequence: TGTGCCAGCAGCTTCCCGACTAGCGGGGGGGATGAGCAGTTCTTC. Residues: CASSFPTSGGDEQFF.

This rearrangement joins TRBV10-1 to TRBJ1-1; 9 positions agree with TRBD1. Germline CDR1 reads WNHNN; CDR2 reads SYGVQD (reference sequence). This CDR3 comprises 14 residues. The V segment lost 5 bases and the J segment 1 base; nucleotides outside the gene matches: 2. The CDR3 DNA sequence: TGCGCCAGCAGTCTGGGACAGGGGAACACTGAAGCTTTCTTT. Protein sequence: CASSLGQGNTEAFF.

The chain links TRBV4-3 to TRBJ2-6; D is unclear. There are 17 residues in the CDR3. Looked up from germline, CDR1 is LGHNA and CDR2 is YSLEER. The germline V and J ends were trimmed by 0 bases and 4 bases, with 13 bases remaining between them. The CDR3 loop reads CASSQDVEVMGANVLTF. Written as DNA, the CDR3 is TGCGCCAGCAGCCAAGACGTTGAGGTTATGGGGGCCAACGTCCTGACTTTC.

This chain joins TRBV27 and TRBJ2-1; D unresolved. Trimming left V 0 bases short and J 8 bases short, with 11 bases between. CDR1 and CDR2 from the germline V gene are MNHEY and SMNVEV (reference sequence). This CDR3 has 14 amino acids. CDR3 amino acids: CASSLSSDSDEQFF. The CDR3 region has the DNA TGTGCCAGCAGTTTATCCAGCGACTCTGATGAGCAGTTCTTC.

The genes are TRBV5-4 and TRBJ2-7, with 9 bases fitting TRBD1. The CDR3 loop spans 19 amino acids. V dropped 5 bases and J dropped 0; count of bases not matched to a gene: 18. Germline V lookup: CDR1 SGHNT, CDR2 YYREEE (reference sequence). CDR3 in amino acids: CASRPHPGQGTTSSYEQYF. CDR3 nucleotides: TGTGCCAGCAGACCACACCCGGGACAGGGAACCACCAGCTCCTACGAGCAGTACTTC.

V and J are TRBV28 and TRBJ2-7; the match to TRBD2 covers 7 bases. Germline V gives CDR1 MDHEN, CDR2 SYDVKM. CDR3 length: 17 residues. V trimming: 3 bases; J trimming: 3 bases; junction bases outside the gene matches: 14. The CDR3 DNA follows: TGTGCCAGCAGTTTCCCCTCACTAGCGACCTACAACTACGAGCAGTACTTC. Its protein is CASSFPSLATYNYEQYF.

There are a few counts of this clone. The chain recombines TRBV5-5 with TRBJ1-1; 7 nucleotides agree with TRBD1. Trimming removed 3 bases from V and 5 bases from J; junction bases left unmatched: 1. Per germline, CDR1 SGHKS and CDR2 YYEKEE (reference sequence). The CDR3 consists of 12 residues. This CDR3 is CASSWGQTEAFF. The CDR3 DNA follows: TGTGCCAGCAGCTGGGGACAGACTGAAGCTTTCTTT.

The chain is built from TRBV19 and TRBJ1-5; D is ambiguous. The ends were cut back, 4 bases at V and 14 bases at J, with 21 bases in the middle. The CDR3 is made up of 14 amino acids. Germline V gene data show CDR1 as LNHDA and CDR2 as SQIVND (reference sequence). DNA of the CDR3: TGTGCCAGTAGTACCACCCGGGTTGACGGTCAAGAGCATTTT. Amino acids: CASSTTRVDGQEHF.

The chain links TRBV7-9 to TRBJ1-2; 7 nucleotides align to TRBD1. There are 15 residues in the CDR3. Unmatched junction bases numbered 5, after V lost 3 bases and J lost 1 base. Germline V lookup: CDR1 SEHNR, CDR2 FQNEAQ (reference sequence). CDR3 DNA: TGTGCCAGCAGCTTTGGAAACAGGGGTAACTATGGCTACACCTTC. Translating gives CASSFGNRGNYGYTF.

This sequence joins TRBV5-1 and TRBJ2-2; possibly TRBD1 for D (6 bases). Germline CDR1 reads SGHRS; CDR2 reads YFSETQ. Trimming shortened V by 2 bases and J by 3 bases, and 20 bases separated the two germline ends. The CDR3 consists of 18 residues. CDR3 sequence: CASSLPGQGVFDTGELFF. The DNA for the CDR3 is TGCGCCAGCAGCTTACCGGGACAAGGGGTTTTTGACACCGGGGAGCTGTTTTTT. The entire variable domain, with the rest obtained from reference TRBV5-1 and TRBJ2-2, is as follows: KAGVTQTPRYLIKTRGQQVTLSCSPISGHRSVSWYQQTPGQGLQFLFEYFSETQRNKGNFPGRFSGRQFSNSRSEMNVSTLELGDSALYLCASSLPGQGVFDTGELFFGEGSRLTVL.

The chain links TRBV6-6 to TRBJ2-1, with 15 bases fitting TRBD2. The CDR3 is made up of 16 amino acids. V gave up 6 bases and J gave up 6 bases; unmatched junction bases: 6. From germline, CDR1 is MNHNY and CDR2 SVGAGI (reference sequence). The CDR3 region is CASRGLAGGFVNEQFF. CDR3 DNA: TGTGCCAGCAGGGGACTAGCGGGGGGTTTCGTCAATGAGCAGTTCTTC.

This chain links TRBV27 with TRBJ2-7; TRBD1 aligns across 7 bases. J gave up 5 bases and V 5 bases, and 15 bases lay outside the gene matches. The CDR3 runs 16 residues. CDR1 MNHEY and CDR2 SMNVEV come from the germline V gene (reference sequence). CDR3 region: CASSPRDRTLINEQYF. The CDR3 nucleotides read TGTGCCAGCAGTCCACGGGACAGAACCCTCATCAACGAGCAGTACTTC.

This chain connects TRBV6-6 to TRBJ2-7, with D maybe TRBD1 (5 bases). Trimming took 4 bases from V and 4 from J, leaving 8 bases between them. Germline loops: CDR1 MNHNY, CDR2 SVGAGI (reference sequence). The CDR3 has 12 residues. CDR3 sequence (DNA): TGTGCCAGCAGTTTTCGACAGTACGAGCAGTACTTC. Encoded protein: CASSFRQYEQYF.

The chain is built from TRBV9 and TRBJ2-3, with 12 bases that match TRBD2. Germline loops: CDR1 SGDLS, CDR2 YYNGEE. CDR3 length: 17 amino acids. V lost 0 bases, J lost 2 bases, and 4 bases stayed unmatched. The CDR3 spells CASSVVASGGVTDTQYF. As DNA, the CDR3 is TGTGCCAGCAGCGTAGTGGCTAGCGGGGGGGTCACAGATACGCAGTATTTT.

This rearrangement joins TRBV27 to TRBJ1-1; 8 bases fit TRBD1. Germline CDR1 reads MNHEY; CDR2 reads SMNVEV (reference sequence). The length of the CDR3 is 15 residues. Germline trimming cut 5 bases from V and 1 base from J; bases unmatched to any gene: 6. The CDR3 here is CASSPRTGWNTEAFF. The DNA of the CDR3 is TGTGCCAGCAGTCCCCGGACAGGGTGGAACACTGAAGCTTTCTTT.

The chain couples TRBV28 to TRBJ2-7, with D perhaps TRBD2 (6 bases). V lost 5 bases and J 5 bases, leaving 10 bases between the germline ends. The CDR3 is 12 amino acids. Germline V gene data show CDR1 as MDHEN and CDR2 as SYDVKM. CDR3 protein: CASSPGLHEQYF. DNA for the CDR3: TGTGCCAGCAGTCCGGGACTCCACGAGCAGTACTTC.

V gene TRBV9 combines with J gene TRBJ2-5; D perhaps matches TRBD2 (6 bases). The CDR3 contains 14 residues. Trimming left V 4 bases short and J 5 bases short, with 15 bases between. CDR1 and CDR2 from the germline V gene are SGDLS and YYNGEE. The CDR3 region is CASSPSGGYETQYF. In DNA form, the CDR3 reads TGTGCCAGCAGCCCCTCCGGGGGTTATGAGACCCAGTACTTC.

This chain uses TRBV6-6 with TRBJ2-5, with D possibly being TRBD1 (6 bases). The V gene's germline CDR1 is MNHNY and CDR2 SVGAGI (reference sequence). The V end was cut by 2 bases, the J end by 5 bases, with 15 bases between. The CDR3 contains 15 residues. CDR3 sequence (DNA): TGTGCCAGCAGTTACCAGGGGCTAAGGTGGGAGACCCAGTACTTC. Its translation: CASSYQGLRWETQYF.

This clone was counted a single time. The chain joins TRBV5-4 to TRBJ2-7, with TRBD2 identical over 13 bases. Germline CDR1 SGHNT, CDR2 YYREEE (reference sequence). Trimming removed 5 bases from V and 6 bases from J; junction bases left unmatched: 8. The CDR3 extends over 15 amino acids. The CDR3 sequence: CASSPWTSGSREQYF. The CDR3 coding sequence is TGTGCCAGCAGTCCATGGACTAGCGGGAGCCGCGAGCAGTACTTC.

Worth noting for this clone: One end of the junction is discordant with germline, which a read error may explain. The CDR3 DNA reads as TGTGCCAGCTCAGCACCACAGGGGCTGAACACTGAAGCTTTCTTT. It codes for CASSAPQGLNTEAFF. The genes are TRBV18 and TRBJ1-1; 7 bases are shared with TRBD1. The CDR3 loop spans 15 amino acids. CDR1 is KGHSH and CDR2 is LQKENI in the germline V gene. The full variable domain, completed using reference TRBV18 and TRBJ1-1, is NAGVMQNPRHLVRRRGQEARLRCSPMKGHSHVYWYRQLPEEGLKFMVYLQKENIIDESGMPKERFSAEFPKEGPSILRIQQVVRGDSAAYFCASSAPQGLNTEAFFGQGTRLTVV.

The gene calls are TRBV7-9 and TRBJ2-2, with no clear D. The CDR3 runs 16 residues. Germline V gene lookup returns CDR1 SEHNR and CDR2 FQNEAQ (reference sequence). The germline V and J ends were trimmed by 5 bases and 1 base, with 14 bases remaining between them. The CDR3 is CASSPEVLMNTGELFF. The CDR3 bases are TGTGCCAGCAGCCCAGAGGTCCTGATGAACACCGGGGAGCTGTTTTTT. Supplemented by reference TRBV7-9 and TRBJ2-2, the full variable domain reads DTGVSQNPRHKITKRGQNVTFRCDPISEHNRLYWYRQTLGQGPEFLTYFQNEAQLEKSRLLSDRFSAERPKGSFSTLEIQRTEQGDSAMYLCASSPEVLMNTGELFFGEGSRLTVL.

This clone has just one count. The chain uses TRBV5-4 and TRBJ2-3, with D possibly being TRBD1 (6 bases). CDR1 is SGHNT, CDR2 YYREEE, per germline (reference sequence). V was cut by 3 bases and J by 6 bases, with 8 bases left in between. The CDR3 extends over 12 amino acids. CDR3 DNA sequence: TGTGCCAGCAGCTGGGGGCCGGATACGCAGTATTTT. Residues: CASSWGPDTQYF.

The chain joins TRBV4-1 to TRBJ2-1; 10 bases agree with TRBD2. The CDR3 is 17 residues long. Trimming cost V 0 bases and J 8 bases; bases outside gene matches: 10. Germline loops: CDR1 MGHRA, CDR2 YSYEKL. The DNA for the CDR3 is TGCGCCAGCAGCCAAGATGGGCTTAGCGGGAGGCGCTATGAGCAGTTCTTC. This codes for CASSQDGLSGRRYEQFF.

In DNA form, the CDR3 reads TGTGCCAGTAGCCCAGGTGGGAGCGGGAGGGCCAGGAATGAGCAGTTCTTC. Its translation is CASSPGGSGRARNEQFF. The V and J genes are TRBV19 and TRBJ2-1; 10 bases are a match to TRBD2. The germline V gene encodes CDR1 LNHDA and CDR2 SQIVND (reference sequence). The trim removed 6 bases at V and 7 bases at J, leaving 15 bases unmatched. This CDR3 spans 17 amino acids. Using reference TRBV19 and TRBJ2-1 for the parts outside the CDR3, the full variable domain is DGGITQSPKYLFRKEGQNVTLSCEQNLNHDAMYWYRQDPGQGLRLIYYSQIVNDFQKGDIAEGYSVSREKKESFPLTVTSAQKNPTAFYLCASSPGGSGRARNEQFFGPGTRLTVL.

This chain uses TRBV7-3 with TRBJ2-1; no definite D call. This CDR3 has 12 residues. Germline V gene sequence: CDR1 SGHTA, CDR2 FQGTGA. V lost 4 bases and J 10 bases, leaving 11 bases between the germline ends. The CDR3 nucleotides read TGTGCCAGCAGCTCTGGCAACAGCGAGCAGTTCTTC. Translating it yields CASSSGNSEQFF.

This clone is medium-sized. The chain employs TRBV6-6 and TRBJ2-7; the D gene is possibly TRBD1 (5 bases). V shed 0 bases and J shed 5 bases, with 14 bases lying between them. Germline V lookup: CDR1 MNHNY, CDR2 SVGAGI (reference sequence). The CDR3 runs 15 residues. CDR3 region: CASSYSGRVGNEQYF. The CDR3 DNA reads as TGTGCCAGCAGTTACTCGGGCAGGGTGGGCAACGAGCAGTACTTC.